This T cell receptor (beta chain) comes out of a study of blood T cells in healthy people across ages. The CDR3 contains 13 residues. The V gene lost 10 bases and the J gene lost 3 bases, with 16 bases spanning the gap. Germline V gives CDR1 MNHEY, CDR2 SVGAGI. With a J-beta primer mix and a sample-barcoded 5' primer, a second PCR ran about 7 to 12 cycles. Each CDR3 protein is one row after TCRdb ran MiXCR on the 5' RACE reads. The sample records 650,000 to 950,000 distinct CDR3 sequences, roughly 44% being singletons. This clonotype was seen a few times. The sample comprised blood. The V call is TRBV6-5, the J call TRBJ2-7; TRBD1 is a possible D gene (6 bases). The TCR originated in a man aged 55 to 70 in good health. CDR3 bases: TGTGCCAAACCGGGACATCACCTCTACGAGCAGTACTTC. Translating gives CAKPGHHLYEQYF.